These 30 T cell receptor beta chains originate from one sample sequenced in a study of blood T cells in healthy people across ages. Primed by a sample-barcoded 5' primer and a J-beta primer mix, a second PCR proceeded for about 6 to 11 cycles. A single record per CDR3 protein comes from TCRdb applying MiXCR to the 5' RACE reads. The profile shows around 1,900,000 distinct CDR3 sequences, 35% to 50% of them singletons. What was sequenced was blood. These receptors originate from a human donor in good health.

This rearrangement joins TRBV5-1 to TRBJ1-2; D possibly corresponds to TRBD1 (5 bases). This CDR3 contains 13 residues. V was cut by 4 bases and J by 8 bases, with 15 bases left in between. Germline-derived CDR1 and CDR2 are SGHRS and YFSETQ. The CDR3 protein is CASSGASSGGYTF. CDR3 nucleotides: TGCGCCAGCAGCGGGGCCAGCTCGGGCGGCTACACCTTC.

As concerns this clonotype: One end of the junction is discordant with germline, which a read error may explain. This chain uses TRBV2 with TRBJ2-2; no clear D gene. Germline-derived CDR1 and CDR2 are SNHLY and FYNNEI. This CDR3 spans 15 amino acids. The CDR3 reads CASSEQTANTGELFF. The CDR3, as DNA: TGTGCCAGCAGTGAACAGACGGCGAACACCGGCGAGCTGTTTTTT.

V is TRBV20-1 and J is TRBJ2-3; the match to TRBD2 covers 14 bases. V trimming: 3 bases; J trimming: 3 bases; junction bases outside the gene matches: 5. The length of the CDR3 is 16 residues. Germline CDR1 DFQATT, CDR2 SNEGSKA (reference sequence). CDR3 amino acids: CSASGLAGGLTDTQYF. The CDR3 DNA is TGCAGTGCTAGCGGACTAGCGGGGGGACTTACAGATACGCAGTATTTT.

The chain combines TRBV7-9 with TRBJ2-1; D unclear. Trimming took off 5 bases at V and 4 bases at J, with 18 bases between the two ends. CDR3 length: 16 residues. Germline lookup yields CDR1 SEHNR and CDR2 FQNEAQ (reference sequence). Written as DNA, the CDR3 is TGTGCCAGCAGCCCGTACGGCGGTGTCGCGTACAATGAGCAGTTCTTC. It is translated as CASSPYGGVAYNEQFF.

V is TRBV11-1 and J is TRBJ2-5; 8 positions match TRBD1. This CDR3 is built from 15 residues. Germline values: CDR1 SGHAT, CDR2 FQDESV (reference sequence). V was clipped by 4 bases and J by 0 bases; unmatched bases: 4. DNA of the CDR3: TGTGCCAGCAGCTCAAGACAGGGGTACCAAGAGACCCAGTACTTC. It codes for CASSSRQGYQETQYF.

The J gene is TRBJ2-7, the V gene TRBV12-3 or TRBV12-4, with TRBD1 matching 7 bases. Trimming removed 6 bases from V and 1 base from J; junction bases left unmatched: 9. The CDR3 has 15 amino acids. The CDR3: CASRSLQGTSYEQYF. The CDR3 nucleotides read TGTGCCAGCAGATCCTTACAGGGGACGTCCTACGAGCAGTACTTC.

The chain links TRBV7-9 to TRBJ1-4, with 7 bases matching TRBD1. This CDR3 is built from 13 residues. The V gene's germline CDR1 is SEHNR and CDR2 FQNEAQ (reference sequence). J was trimmed by 12 bases and V by 5 bases; bases with no gene match: 9. This CDR3 is CASSPSDDRELFF. The CDR3 DNA reads TGTGCCAGCAGCCCATCGGACGACAGGGAACTGTTTTTT.

With respect to this clonotype: The junction does not match germline at one end; this may be a read error. J is TRBJ1-5 and V is TRBV15, with no clear D. CDR3 size: 15 residues. Germline lookup yields CDR1 LNHNV and CDR2 YYDKDF (reference sequence). The CDR3 nucleotides are TGTGCCACCAGCAGAGATCTAGGGAGCAATCACCCCCAGCATTTT. Its translation is CATSRDLGSNHPQHF.

This clonotype showed up just a few times. The V gene is TRBV20-1, the J gene TRBJ1-5; D is possibly TRBD1 (5 bases). The CDR3 length is 13 residues. Germline V gives CDR1 DFQATT, CDR2 SNEGSKA (reference sequence). V was cut by 1 base and J by 7 bases, with 11 bases left in between. DNA of the CDR3: TGCAGTGCTAGAGGACAGTCACACCAGCCCCAGCATTTT. It specifies CSARGQSHQPQHF.

This clonotype has a handful of counts. The rearrangement joins TRBV6-2 or TRBV6-3 to TRBJ1-2; 7 nucleotides align to TRBD1. From germline, CDR1 is MNHEY and CDR2 SVGEGT. The CDR3 has 16 amino acids. The V and J ends lost 5 bases and 3 bases, in that order; junction bases with no gene match: 12. Written as DNA, the CDR3 is TGTGCCAGCAGTCAACCCGCAGGGACAGCTTACTATGGCTACACCTTC. This encodes CASSQPAGTAYYGYTF.

The chain links TRBV9 to TRBJ2-5; D might be TRBD1 (6 bases). The J call could be wrong; TRBJ2-7 is a better fit for the DNA end. The CDR3 is 14 residues long. Germline loops: CDR1 SGDLS, CDR2 YYNGEE. The CDR3 DNA sequence: TGTGCCAGCAGCGTAGCTCAGGGGTTGGGCGAGCAGTACTTC. As protein: CASSVAQGLGEQYF.

On this clonotype itself: At one end, the junction sequence differs from germline, possibly due to a read error. This sequence joins TRBV3-1 and TRBJ2-3; D unclear. This CDR3 comprises 18 residues. Germline V lookup: CDR1 LGHDT, CDR2 YNNKEL (reference sequence). This chain's CDR3 is CASNQARGEGLSTDTQYF. CDR3 in DNA: TGTGCCAGCAACCAAGCTAGAGGTGAAGGCCTGAGCACAGATACGCAGTATTTT.

This clonotype appeared a few times. This chain connects TRBV24-1 to TRBJ2-1; a weak D match, TRBD2 (5 bases). V lost 0 bases, J lost 1 base, and 15 bases lay in between. Germline assignment: CDR1 KGHDR and CDR2 SFDVKD. This CDR3 has 18 amino acids. For the CDR3, the DNA is TGTGCCACCAGTGATTTGCGGGGTGGGGAGAGGTCCTACAATGAGCAGTTCTTC. Protein sequence: CATSDLRGGERSYNEQFF.

The rearrangement joins TRBV6-5 to TRBJ2-7; D ambiguous. TRBJ2-5 explains the end of the DNA better; the J call may be wrong. Looked up from germline, CDR1 is MNHEY and CDR2 is SVGAGI. The CDR3 has 16 amino acids. The CDR3 loop is CASSYSRLLGAETQYF. The CDR3 DNA reads TGTGCCAGCAGTTACTCGAGGCTGTTAGGAGCGGAGACCCAGTACTTC.

The rearrangement uses TRBV29-1 and TRBJ1-2, with a possible D match to TRBD1 (6 bases). This CDR3 is built from 14 residues. Germline assignment: CDR1 SQVTM and CDR2 ANQGSEA. V lost 4 bases and J 4 bases, leaving 16 bases between the germline ends. The CDR3 region has the DNA TGCAGCGTTGGGCCTCTAACAGGGACCTATGGCTACACCTTC. Its protein is CSVGPLTGTYGYTF.

The CDR3 DNA reads as TGTGCCAGCAGATTCGGGACGGGCGGCTACGAGCAGTACTTC. The encoded protein is CASRFGTGGYEQYF. The chain has TRBV7-2 and TRBJ2-7; the D call may be TRBD1 or TRBD2 (5 bases each). Germline lookup yields CDR1 SGHTA and CDR2 FQGNSA. The CDR3 has 14 residues. The V end lost 6 bases, the J end lost 3 bases, and 15 bases lay between the germline ends.

This clonotype showed up many times. The rearrangement joins TRBV7-6 to TRBJ2-7, with TRBD2 matching 10 bases. Germline values: CDR1 SGHVS, CDR2 FNYEAQ. With V trimmed by 1 base and J by 3 bases, 0 bases remained unmatched. The CDR3 is made up of 14 amino acids. CDR3 sequence: CASSLERGGYEQYF. DNA of the CDR3: TGTGCCAGCAGCTTAGAGCGGGGGGGCTACGAGCAGTACTTC.

The chain uses TRBV24-1 and TRBJ2-1; tentatively, D is TRBD1 (6 bases). The CDR3 has 16 amino acids. Germline V gene data show CDR1 as KGHDR and CDR2 as SFDVKD. Trimming removed 3 bases from V and 8 bases from J, with 19 bases in between. This chain's CDR3 is CATSDPLPTGQYEQFF. The CDR3 region has the DNA TGTGCCACCAGTGATCCGTTGCCGACAGGACAATATGAGCAGTTCTTC.

This clonotype appeared a few times. The chain combines TRBV28 with TRBJ2-6, with D unclear. Germline CDR1 MDHEN, CDR2 SYDVKM. This CDR3 contains 20 residues. The germline V and J ends were trimmed by 5 bases and 0 bases, with 23 bases remaining between them. The CDR3 spells CASSLPLLSSNPSGANVLTF. CDR3 bases: TGTGCCAGCAGTCTCCCCTTACTATCCTCTAATCCCTCTGGGGCCAACGTCCTGACTTTC.

Only a few counts were recorded for this clonotype. The chain links TRBV5-6 to TRBJ2-3; tentatively, D is TRBD1 (5 bases). The CDR3 consists of 16 residues. V was pared by 0 bases and J by 4 bases, with 15 bases between. Germline CDR1 is SGHDT and CDR2 is YYEEEE. CDR3 sequence: CASSLEGQGPADTQYF. The CDR3 bases are TGTGCCAGCAGCTTGGAGGGGCAGGGTCCGGCAGATACGCAGTATTTT.

This clonotype was counted a few times. The chain carries TRBV6-2 or TRBV6-3 and TRBJ2-1; D possibly corresponds to TRBD2 (5 bases). The CDR3 covers 16 residues. The V gene's germline CDR1 is MNHEY and CDR2 SVGEGT. The ends were cut back, 0 bases at V and 10 bases at J, with 19 bases in the middle. CDR3 coding DNA: TGTGCCAGCAGTTACTCGAGGGAAAGCGGCTCCTACGAGCAGTTCTTC. Its translation: CASSYSRESGSYEQFF.

This clonotype was counted only a few times. The chain carries TRBV4-2 and TRBJ2-5; D possibly corresponds to TRBD2 (5 bases). The germline CDR1 and CDR2 sequences are LGHNA and YNFKEQ. This CDR3 comprises 17 residues. V was clipped by 1 base and J by 4 bases, with 19 bases between them. CDR3 bases: TGTGCCAGCAGCCAAGGATTTGCTAGAGGGTTTGGAGAGACCCAGTACTTC. Translation gives CASSQGFARGFGETQYF.

The gene calls are TRBV4-2 and TRBJ2-1; D is undetermined. CDR3 length: 17 residues. In germline, CDR1 is LGHNA, CDR2 YNFKEQ. V was shortened by 2 bases and J by 8 bases, with 22 bases between the two germline ends. The DNA of the CDR3 is TGTGCCAGCAGCCAAAAGATAGGAGCTCCTGCTCCTTATGAGCAGTTCTTC. It is translated as CASSQKIGAPAPYEQFF.

This clonotype was detected only a few times. The DNA of the CDR3 is TGCGCCAGCAGCTCAAATGCAGGAAACATTCAGTACTTC. It specifies CASSSNAGNIQYF. The chain has TRBV5-1 and TRBJ2-4; D is ambiguous. CDR1 SGHRS and CDR2 YFSETQ come from the germline V gene. This CDR3 comprises 13 residues. V shed 3 bases and J shed 6 bases, with 10 bases lying between them.

The rearrangement links TRBV20-1 to TRBJ2-4; 7 bases map to TRBD1. J gave up 0 bases and V 5 bases, and 7 bases lay outside the gene matches. Germline V CDR1 and CDR2: DFQATT, SNEGSKA (reference sequence). This CDR3 is built from 15 residues. The CDR3 reads CSARDSILAKNIQYF. The CDR3 nucleotides are TGCAGTGCTCGGGACAGCATACTAGCCAAAAACATTCAGTACTTC.

This clonotype showed up just a few times. The chain combines TRBV18 with TRBJ1-2; unclear D gene. The ends were cut back, 3 bases at V and 5 bases at J, with 10 bases in the middle. Germline CDR1 KGHSH, CDR2 LQKENI. CDR3 size: 13 residues. The CDR3 loop is CASSPTGEYGYTF. CDR3 nucleotide sequence: TGTGCCAGCTCACCCACGGGAGAATATGGCTACACCTTC.

The V and J genes are TRBV6-5 and TRBJ2-7; no clear D gene. V lost 0 bases, J lost 3 bases, and 9 bases lay in between. From germline, CDR1 is MNHEY and CDR2 SVGAGI. The CDR3 spans 14 residues. Here the CDR3 reads CASSYSSMGYEQYF. CDR3 DNA sequence: TGTGCCAGCAGTTACTCTTCCATGGGCTACGAGCAGTACTTC.

The chain links TRBV20-1 to TRBJ1-1, with D hard to call. V lost 0 bases, J lost 11 bases, and 19 bases lay in between. The germline V gene encodes CDR1 DFQATT and CDR2 SNEGSKA (reference sequence). The CDR3 runs 14 residues. The CDR3 DNA reads TGCAGTGCTAGAGACCCGGGAGCCACACTGAGTGCTTTCTTT. This translates into CSARDPGATLSAFF.

This chain connects TRBV5-1 to TRBJ1-1; D not certain. CDR3 length: 14 residues. Trimming pared 6 bases from V and 1 base from J, leaving 13 bases between. The germline V gene encodes CDR1 SGHRS and CDR2 YFSETQ. CDR3 coding DNA: TGCGCCAGCACCATGATGACGGGGAACACTGAAGCTTTCTTT. Residues: CASTMMTGNTEAFF.

The chain joins TRBV19 to TRBJ1-5, with a weak D call TRBD1 (5 bases). Germline V gene lookup returns CDR1 LNHDA and CDR2 SQIVND (reference sequence). V shed 9 bases and J shed 5 bases, with 17 bases lying between them. The CDR3 spans 14 residues. CDR3 sequence reads: CASQDGTDHQPQHF. The CDR3 DNA follows: TGTGCCAGCCAAGACGGGACGGACCATCAGCCCCAGCATTTT.